This T cell receptor (beta chain) emerged from a study of vaccination and CD4 T cells after COVID-19. The Oncomine TCR Beta short-read assay generated sequence data from the DNA of cultured CD4+ T cells. In TCRdb, the PCR reads were re-called with MiXCR into one record per CDR3 protein. In the table there are under 15,000 distinct CDR3 sequences, approximately 40% of which are singletons. Remarks on this clonotype: No antigen is known for it.

Regarding treatment: approximately 9-day PBMC culture with coronavirus spike peptide pools or control peptides (ViraFEST assay). CDR3 length equals 15 residues. V was pared by 4 bases and J by 3 bases, with 15 bases between. Germline V gives CDR1 SNHLY, CDR2 FYNNEI. The TCR was taken from a human donor who had recovered from COVID-19. Sequencing was performed on CD4+ T cells from blood, cultured in vitro. The chain has TRBV2 and TRBJ1-1; possibly TRBD1 for D (6 bases). The DNA of the CDR3 is TGTGCCAGCAGTGGCCAAAGGCAGGGGCACACTGAAGCTTTCTTT. It codes for CASSGQRQGHTEAFF.